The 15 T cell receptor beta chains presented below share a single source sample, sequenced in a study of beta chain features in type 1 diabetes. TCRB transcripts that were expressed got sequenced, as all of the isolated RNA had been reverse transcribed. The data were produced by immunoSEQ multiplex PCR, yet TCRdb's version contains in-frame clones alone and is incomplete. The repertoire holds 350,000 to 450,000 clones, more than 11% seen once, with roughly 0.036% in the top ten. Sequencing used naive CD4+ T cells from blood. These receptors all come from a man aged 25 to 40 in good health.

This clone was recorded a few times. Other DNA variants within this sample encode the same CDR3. This CDR3 is CAISGSTDTQYF. Written as DNA, the CDR3 is TGTGCCATCAGTGGCTCCACAGATACGCAGTATTTT. The chain uses TRBV10-3 and TRBJ2-3, with D unresolved. Deletions cut 4 bases from V and 2 bases from J, with 4 bases between. Germline CDR1 reads ENHRY; CDR2 reads SYGVKD. This CDR3 spans 12 amino acids.

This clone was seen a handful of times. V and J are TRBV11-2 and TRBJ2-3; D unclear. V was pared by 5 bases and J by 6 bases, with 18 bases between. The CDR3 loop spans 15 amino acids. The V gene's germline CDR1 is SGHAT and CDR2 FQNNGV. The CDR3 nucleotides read TGTGCCAGCAGCCCCCGCCCCACCGTCTCGGATACGCAGTATTTT. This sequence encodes CASSPRPTVSDTQYF.

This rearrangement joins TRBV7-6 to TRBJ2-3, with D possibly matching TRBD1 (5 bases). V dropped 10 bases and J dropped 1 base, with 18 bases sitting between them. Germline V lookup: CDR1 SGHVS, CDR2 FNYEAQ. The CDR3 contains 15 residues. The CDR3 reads CATRRRESGTDTQYF. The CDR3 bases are TGTGCCACCAGACGCAGGGAAAGTGGCACAGATACGCAGTATTTT. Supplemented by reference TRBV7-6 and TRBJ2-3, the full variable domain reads GAGVSQSPRYKVTKRGQDVALRCDPISGHVSLYWYRQALGQGPEFLTYFNYEAQQDKSGLPNDRFSAERPEGSISTLTIQRTEQRDSAMYRCATRRRESGTDTQYFGPGTRLTVL.

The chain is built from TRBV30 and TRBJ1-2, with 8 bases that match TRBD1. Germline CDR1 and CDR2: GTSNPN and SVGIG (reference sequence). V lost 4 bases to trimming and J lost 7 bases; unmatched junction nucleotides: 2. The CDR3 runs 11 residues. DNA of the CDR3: TGTGCCTGGACGACAGGGGTTGGCTACACCTTC. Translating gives CAWTTGVGYTF.

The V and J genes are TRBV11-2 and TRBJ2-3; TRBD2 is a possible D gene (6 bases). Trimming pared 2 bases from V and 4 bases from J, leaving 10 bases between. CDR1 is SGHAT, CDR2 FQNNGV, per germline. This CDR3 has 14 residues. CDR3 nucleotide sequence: TGTGCCAGCAGCTTACGGGGGATTGCAGATACGCAGTATTTT. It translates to CASSLRGIADTQYF.

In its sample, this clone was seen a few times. CDR3: CASSVGSLGDQETQYF. Here the CDR3 DNA reads TGTGCCAGCAGCGTAGGCTCCCTTGGGGACCAAGAGACCCAGTACTTC. The genes are TRBV9 and TRBJ2-5; D not resolved. There are 16 residues in the CDR3. The germline V gene encodes CDR1 SGDLS and CDR2 YYNGEE. V was pared by 0 bases and J by 0 bases, with 12 bases between. The full variable domain, completed using reference TRBV9 and TRBJ2-5, is DSGVTQTPKHLITATGQRVTLRCSPRSGDLSVYWYQQSLDQGLQFLIQYYNGEERAKGNILERFSAQQFPDLHSELNLSSLELGDSALYFCASSVGSLGDQETQYFGPGTRLLVL.

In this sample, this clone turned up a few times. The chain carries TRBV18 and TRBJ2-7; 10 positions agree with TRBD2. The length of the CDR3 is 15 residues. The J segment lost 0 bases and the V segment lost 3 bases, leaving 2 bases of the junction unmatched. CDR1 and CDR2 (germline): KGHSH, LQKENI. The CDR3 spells CASSPRTSGSYEQYV. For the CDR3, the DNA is TGTGCCAGCTCACCTAGGACTAGCGGCTCCTACGAGCAGTACGTC.

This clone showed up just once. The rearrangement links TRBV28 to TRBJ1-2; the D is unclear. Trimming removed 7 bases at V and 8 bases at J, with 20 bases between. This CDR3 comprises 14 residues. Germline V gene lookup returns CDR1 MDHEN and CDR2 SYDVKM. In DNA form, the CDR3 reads TGTGCCAGCACCTCGCCCCCGTCGAACCAGGGCTACACCTTC. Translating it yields CASTSPPSNQGYTF.

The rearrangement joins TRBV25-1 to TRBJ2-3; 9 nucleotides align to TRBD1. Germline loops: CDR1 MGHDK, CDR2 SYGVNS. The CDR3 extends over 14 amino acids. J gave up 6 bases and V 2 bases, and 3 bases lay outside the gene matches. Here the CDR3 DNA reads TGTGCCAGCAGTGAAGGACAGGGGTTCGATACGCAGTATTTT. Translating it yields CASSEGQGFDTQYF.

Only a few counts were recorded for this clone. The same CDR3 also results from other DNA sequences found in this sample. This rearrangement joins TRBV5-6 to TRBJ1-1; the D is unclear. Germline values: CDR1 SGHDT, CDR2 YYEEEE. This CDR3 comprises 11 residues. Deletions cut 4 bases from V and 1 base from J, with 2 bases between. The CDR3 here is CASSRNTEAFF. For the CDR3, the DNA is TGTGCCAGCAGCCGGAACACTGAAGCTTTCTTT.

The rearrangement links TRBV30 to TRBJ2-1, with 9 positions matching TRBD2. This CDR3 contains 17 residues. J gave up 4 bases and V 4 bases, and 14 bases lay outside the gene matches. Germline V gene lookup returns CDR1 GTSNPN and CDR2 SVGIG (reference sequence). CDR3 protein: CAWMIFWREGPYNEQFF. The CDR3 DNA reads TGTGCCTGGATGATATTTTGGCGGGAGGGCCCTTACAATGAGCAGTTCTTC.

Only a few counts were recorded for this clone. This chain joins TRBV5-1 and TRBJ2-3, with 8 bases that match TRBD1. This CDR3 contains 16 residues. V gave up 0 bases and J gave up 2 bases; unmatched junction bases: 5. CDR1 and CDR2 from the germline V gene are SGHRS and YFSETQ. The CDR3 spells CASSLENRGDTDTQYF. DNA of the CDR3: TGCGCCAGCAGCTTGGAGAACAGGGGGGACACAGATACGCAGTATTTT.

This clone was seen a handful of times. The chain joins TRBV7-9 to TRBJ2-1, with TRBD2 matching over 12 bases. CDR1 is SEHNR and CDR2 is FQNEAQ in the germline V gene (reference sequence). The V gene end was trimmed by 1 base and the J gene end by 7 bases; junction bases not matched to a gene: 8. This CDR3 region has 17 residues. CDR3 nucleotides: TGTGCCAGCAGCTTAGGGTCCCTTACTAGCGGGAGGAATGAGCAGTTCTTC. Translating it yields CASSLGSLTSGRNEQFF.

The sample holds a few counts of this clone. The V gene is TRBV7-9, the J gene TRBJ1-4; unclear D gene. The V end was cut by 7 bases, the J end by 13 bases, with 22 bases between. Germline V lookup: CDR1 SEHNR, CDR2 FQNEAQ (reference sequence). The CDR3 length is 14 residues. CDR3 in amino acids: CASTPTDLERGLFF. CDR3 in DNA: TGTGCCAGCACCCCGACGGATCTAGAGCGGGGACTGTTTTTT.

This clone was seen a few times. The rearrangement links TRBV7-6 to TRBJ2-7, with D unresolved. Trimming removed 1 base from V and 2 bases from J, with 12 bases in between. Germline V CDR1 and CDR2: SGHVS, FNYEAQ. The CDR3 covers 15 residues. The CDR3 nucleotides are TGTGCCAGCAGCTTAGTTGTGAAAGTTACCTACGAGCAGTACGTC. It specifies CASSLVVKVTYEQYV.